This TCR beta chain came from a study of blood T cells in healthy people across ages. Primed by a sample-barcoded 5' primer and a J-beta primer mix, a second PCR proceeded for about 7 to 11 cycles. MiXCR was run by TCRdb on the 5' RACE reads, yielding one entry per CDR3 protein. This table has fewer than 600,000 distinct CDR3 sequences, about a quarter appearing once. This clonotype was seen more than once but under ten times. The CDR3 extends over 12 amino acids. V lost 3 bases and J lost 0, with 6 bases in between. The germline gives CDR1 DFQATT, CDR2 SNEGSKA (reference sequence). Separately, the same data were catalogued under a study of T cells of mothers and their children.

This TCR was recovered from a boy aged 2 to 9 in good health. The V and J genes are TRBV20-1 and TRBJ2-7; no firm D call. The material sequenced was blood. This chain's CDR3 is CSASPGSYEQYF. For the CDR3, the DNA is TGCAGTGCTAGTCCAGGCTCCTACGAGCAGTACTTC.